This paragraph covers one TCR gamma chain sequence. Its antigen is currently not known. No base-level quality is on record; no much larger clone is a single base apart. The library was produced with multiplex PCR. Sequenced using an Ion Torrent PGM. TRG repertoires were amplified from around 0.2 ug of biopsy DNA with the LymphoTrack kit, in which Illumina adapters are carried by the primers. TRG amplicons were purified using AMPure XP beads, were quantified on a 2100 Bioanalyzer, and were pooled equimolarly. An Ion PGM instrument was used to sequence the TRG libraries. The study's processing was this. FastX removed reads in which more than 10% of nucleotides fell below the per-patient third-quartile quality score. Reads were aligned with IMGT/HighV-QUEST to assign V, D and J genes, identify CDR3 regions and assess functionality. After the sequences were translated into amino acids, every sequence predicted to be non-functional was thrown out. CDR3s were broken into kmers both with and without positional annotation, kmer frequencies were analysed by PCA, and samples were clustered using each of the 1023 combinations of PCs 1-10. Classification was validated by leave-one-out cross-validation, in which parameters were re-optimised on the remaining samples each time. Shannon diversity was calculated with the vegan R package from repeated random subsamples, each the size of the lowest read count. The public reads were reprocessed by TCRdb using CATT, and rows of matching DNA were later combined. TCRdb's processing, not the study's, gives the V and J calls here. The sample table shows almost 600 gamma-chain clones, and approximately 50% are seen once. The ten most abundant clones make up 17% of the sample.

Unmatched junction bases come to 16, with V trimmed by 8 bases and J by 8 bases. Measured from the cysteine to the phenylalanine, the CDR3 is 14 residues long. Only the CDR3 DNA stays, 42 bases, in frame from base 1. The data were obtained in a study of intestinal T cells in coeliac disease (dated by TCRdb to the early 2020s). Turning to the overall study: In the TRG cohort, coeliac patients were much younger than controls, with a mean age of roughly 15 years compared with 50 to 70 years. The TCR-delta (TRD) cohort included duodenal biopsies from 11 coeliac disease patients and 11 non-coeliac controls. Duodenal biopsies from 35 or so coeliac disease patients and under 25 non-coeliac controls were included in a second, larger TCR-gamma (TRG) cohort. Findings and caveats that apply to the study as a whole: Clustering based on TRG put most of the roughly 54 biopsies (approximately 94%) in the right class, and the reported leave-one-out accuracy was approximately 90%. In training, clustering based on TRD kmers put all 20 or so biopsies in the right class, and the reported leave-one-out accuracy was 91%. Age was significantly different between the coeliac and control groups, but splitting the analysis by age did not give a significant classification. FFPE-derived DNA was found to be relatively degraded, and loss of a proportion of TCR sequences in each sample was likely caused by this degradation. There was no way to tell repeated CDR3 amino acid sequences apart from PCR duplicates.

Genomic DNA was extracted with the QIAamp DNA FFPE tissue kit from ten 5-um FFPE scrolls per case. Classification of coeliac disease based on the TCR repertoire was tested using fully anonymised formalin-fixed paraffin-embedded duodenal biopsies that were surplus to diagnostic needs. The TCR was taken from a human donor with celiac disease. The receptor chain draws on TRGV10 and TRGJ1 or TRGJ2. TRGV10 is treated as an ORF (open reading frame) with a function not yet certain. Sample: a duodenal biopsy. The CDR3 has the sequence CAAWDWPHPHKKLF. In nucleotides, the sequence is TGTGCTGCGTGGGATTGGCCCCACCCTCATAAGAAACTCTTT.